Detailed here is one T cell receptor (beta chain). The clone's antigen remains unknown. The sample holds no much larger clone one base away, and base qualities are not on file. This entry belongs to a study of T cell changes during pregnancy in multiple sclerosis (dated by TCRdb to about 2019). The study in broad terms: Changes in the T cell repertoire over the course of pregnancy were examined in this study in women with multiple sclerosis.

Measured from the cysteine to the phenylalanine, the CDR3 is 18 residues long. CDR3 DNA is the only sequence kept; it has 54 bases, read in frame from the first base. CDR1 SGHRS and CDR2 YFSETQ were looked up in the germline V gene. The V end gives up 0 bases and the J end 4 bases, leaving 8 bases in the junction not matched to a gene. The library was generated by the immunoSEQ multiplex PCR assay. Drawn from immuneACCESS, this table holds only the in-frame rearrangements with V and J called that TCRdb kept. Clones are partly lost; checked studies trace under half to an unresolved V gene and leave the rest unexplained. Recorded for this sample are more than 35,000 clones; over 80% of them occurred a single time. The ten largest clones represent less than 0.5% of the sample.

The sample in question was CD4+ T cells from peripheral blood mononuclear cells, obtained in the third trimester of pregnancy. The chain was built from TRBV5-1 and TRBJ2-3, with TRBD2 matching 13 junction bases. The TCR originated in a female donor in good health, enrolled as a control in a pregnancy study. The base sequence is TGCGCCAGCAGCTTGGGACTAGCGGGGGGCGTGGTGGCAGATACGCAGTATTTT. Its product reads: CASSLGLAGGVVADTQYF.